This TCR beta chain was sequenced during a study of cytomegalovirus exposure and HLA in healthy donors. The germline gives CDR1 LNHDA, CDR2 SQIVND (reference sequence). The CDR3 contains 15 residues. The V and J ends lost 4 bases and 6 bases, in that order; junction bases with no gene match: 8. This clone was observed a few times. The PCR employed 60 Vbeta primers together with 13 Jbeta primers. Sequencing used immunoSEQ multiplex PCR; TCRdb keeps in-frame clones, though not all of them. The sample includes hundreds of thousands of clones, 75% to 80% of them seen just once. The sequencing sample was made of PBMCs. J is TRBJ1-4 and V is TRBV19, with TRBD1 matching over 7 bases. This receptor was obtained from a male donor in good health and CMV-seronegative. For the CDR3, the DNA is TGTGCCAGTAGTACCAGACAGGGCGGGGATGAAAAACTGTTTTTT. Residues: CASSTRQGGDEKLFF. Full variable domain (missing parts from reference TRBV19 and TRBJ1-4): DGGITQSPKYLFRKEGQNVTLSCEQNLNHDAMYWYRQDPGQGLRLIYYSQIVNDFQKGDIAEGYSVSREKKESFPLTVTSAQKNPTAFYLCASSTRQGGDEKLFFGSGTQLSVL.